The 5 T cell receptor beta chains listed next were all sequenced from one sample in a study of low-dose radiotherapy and immunotherapy resistance in tumors. cDNA synthesis used a TRAV/TRBV-specific primer set for both chains. Over roughly 19 PCR cycles, TCRs were amplified from a constant-region primer and V-primer adapter. TCRdb re-analysed the reads in MiXCR, keeping a single row per CDR3 protein. In the table there are some 82,000 distinct CDR3 sequences, under 20% of which are singletons. The time point denotes: before trial treatment. The sequencing used PBMCs, collected before treatment. These receptor sequences come from a male donor with prostate cancer.

This clonotype was recorded many times. The genes are TRBV15 and TRBJ1-6; 7 nucleotides line up with TRBD1. This CDR3 contains 14 residues. The ends lost 4 bases at V and 13 bases at J; junction bases unmatched: 10. CDR1 is LNHNV, CDR2 YYDKDF, per germline (reference sequence). The CDR3 DNA follows: TGTGCCACCAGCACCATAGGACAGGCGGAGCCCCTCCACTTT. Its translation: CATSTIGQAEPLHF.

The V and J genes are TRBV28 and TRBJ2-2, with 7 bases that match TRBD1. The CDR3 totals 15 residues. Germline CDR1 reads MDHEN; CDR2 reads SYDVKM. V lost 9 bases, J lost 5 bases, and 12 bases stayed unmatched. CDR3 nucleotide sequence: TGTGCCAGTCTTGTGGGAGACAGGGTAACCGGGGAGCTGTTTTTT. Protein product: CASLVGDRVTGELFF.

This clonotype was picked up many times. The V gene is TRBV7-2, the J gene TRBJ1-2, with 7 bases matching TRBD1. The V segment lost 5 bases and the J segment 0 bases; nucleotides outside the gene matches: 9. Germline V gene lookup returns CDR1 SGHTA and CDR2 FQGNSA. The CDR3 loop spans 16 amino acids. The CDR3 reads CASSLQTGPANYGYTF. The CDR3, as DNA: TGTGCCAGCAGCCTACAGACAGGGCCAGCTAACTATGGCTACACCTTC.

This clonotype was seen repeatedly, ten times or more. The chain couples TRBV6-2 or TRBV6-3 to TRBJ1-5; 12 bases match TRBD1. The germline gives CDR1 MNHEY, CDR2 SVGEGT. This CDR3 spans 14 amino acids. The junction had 6 bases not matched to a gene; V was cut back by 6 bases and J by 9 bases. The CDR3 DNA is TGTGCCAGCAGCCGGGACAGGGGGCTTGGGCCCCAGCATTTT. Residues: CASSRDRGLGPQHF.

Many counts were recorded for this clonotype. The CDR3 spells CASSIALLSDEQFF. In nucleotides, the CDR3 is TGTGCCAGCAGCATTGCGTTACTCAGCGATGAGCAGTTCTTC. V is TRBV7-9 and J is TRBJ2-1; D unclear. Germline lookup yields CDR1 SEHNR and CDR2 FQNEAQ (reference sequence). The CDR3 contains 14 residues. V was clipped by 5 bases and J by 8 bases, with 16 bases between them.